Listed below are T cell receptor beta chains from one sample, sequenced in a study of T cells in Graves' hyperthyroidism and ophthalmopathy. TCRdb reprocessed the multiplex PCR reads via MiXCR and lists one record per CDR3 protein. The repertoire has about 380,000 distinct CDR3 sequences, approximately 13% of them found once; the top ten carry around 10%. What was sequenced was blood. The receptors shown here come from a woman aged 55-75 years with Graves' hyperthyroidism. CDR3s include the opening cysteine and the closing phenylalanine or tryptophan. D genes are given only for firm matches. Clone size appears in some rows only: once, few, many, or a class for an expanded clone.

>TRBD2|many|TRBJ2-7|TRBV20-1
TGCAGTGCTAGAGCTTTTGGGAGGGGCCAGGCTTGGGAGCAGTACTTC
CSARAFGRGQAWEQYF
>TRBD1|many|TRBJ2-3|TRBV6-1
TGTGCCAGCAGGGGTTTGGGACAGGGGATAACAGATACGCAGTATTTT
CASRGLGQGITDTQYF
>NA|many|TRBJ1-2|TRBV5-1
TGCGCCAGCAGCGGGCAGGGGATATCAAATGGCTACACCTTC
CASSGQGISNGYTF
>NA|many|TRBJ2-7|TRBV4-1
TGCGCCAGCAGCCAAGTGCAGGGAGGCCACGAGCAGTACTTC
CASSQVQGGHEQYF
>TRBD2|many|TRBJ2-3|TRBV11-3
TGTGCCAGCAGCTTTGGGCGGGACTACACAGATACGCAGTATTTT
CASSFGRDYTDTQYF
>NA|NA|TRBJ1-1|TRBV5-6
TGTGCCAGCAGCTTAGGTTGGGGACGGACTGAAGCTTTCTTT
CASSLGWGRTEAFF
>TRBD2|many|TRBJ2-1|TRBV5-8
TGTGCCAGCAGCCGGAGTGGGCTAGCGGGAGGTAGCTCCTACAATGAGCAGTTCTTC
CASSRSGLAGGSSYNEQFF
>NA|many|TRBJ1-2|TRBV5-1
TGCGCCAGCACCTTGCAGGGGAACTATGGCTACACCTTC
CASTLQGNYGYTF
>NA|few|TRBJ2-3|TRBV10-3
TGTGCCATCAGGGGGGTCACAGATACGCAGTATTTT
CAIRGVTDTQYF
>TRBD1|few|TRBJ1-2|TRBV25-1
TGTGCCAGCACCTTGACAGGGGAGGATGGCTACACCTTC
CASTLTGEDGYTF
>NA|many|TRBJ1-1|TRBV28
TGTGCCAGCAGTTTTGAATTAGGGTTGATAGCTTTCTTT
CASSFELGLIAFF